This T cell receptor (beta chain) was retrieved from a study of graft-versus-host responses after intestinal transplantation. About the study: Multivisceral, liver-intestinal, or isolated intestinal transplants were received by the recipients.

The repertoire was sequenced with immunoSEQ multiplex PCR; TCRdb's copy has only in-frame clones and lacks some. The table has fewer than 70,000 clones, approximately 92% seen once. Worth noting for this clone: Its target is unknown.

Another site or the posterior iliac crest supplied the bone marrow collected after transplant. V was clipped by 6 bases and J by 1 base, with 12 bases between them. The germline CDR1 and CDR2 sequences are SQVTM and ANQGSEA. CDR3 length equals 14 residues. Study results and limitations: Researchers found GvH clones in recipient marrow, and some showed up first in ileum or blood. Early post-transplant HvG declines were associated with peak circulating GvH clone levels.

Sequenced here: bone marrow, sampled around 720 days after intestinal transplantation. The TCR sequence derives from a human patient who received an intestinal transplant, so some T cells may come from the graft donor. The gene calls are TRBV29-1 and TRBJ1-4; no definite D call. In DNA form, the CDR3 reads TGCAGCGTCGACGAGGGAGGAACTAATGAAAAACTGTTTTTT. It specifies CSVDEGGTNEKLFF.